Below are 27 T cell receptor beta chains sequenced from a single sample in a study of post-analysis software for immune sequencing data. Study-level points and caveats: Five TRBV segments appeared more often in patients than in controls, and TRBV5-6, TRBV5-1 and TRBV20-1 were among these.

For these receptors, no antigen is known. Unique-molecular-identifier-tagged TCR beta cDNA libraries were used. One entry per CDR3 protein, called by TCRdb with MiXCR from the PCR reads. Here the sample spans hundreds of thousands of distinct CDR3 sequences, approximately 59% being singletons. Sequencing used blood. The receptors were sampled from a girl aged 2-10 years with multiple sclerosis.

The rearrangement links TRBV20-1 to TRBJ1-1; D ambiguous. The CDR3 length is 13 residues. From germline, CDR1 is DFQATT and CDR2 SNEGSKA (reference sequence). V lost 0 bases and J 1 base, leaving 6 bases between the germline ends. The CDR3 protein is CSARETRNTEAFF. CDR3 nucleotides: TGCAGTGCTAGAGAGACCCGGAACACTGAAGCTTTCTTT.

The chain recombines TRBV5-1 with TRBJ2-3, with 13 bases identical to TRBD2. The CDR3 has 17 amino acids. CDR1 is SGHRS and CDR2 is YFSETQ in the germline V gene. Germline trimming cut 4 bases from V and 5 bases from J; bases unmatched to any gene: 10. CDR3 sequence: CASSRRGTSGAGDTQYF. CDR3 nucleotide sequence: TGCGCCAGCAGCCGACGGGGGACTAGCGGGGCGGGAGATACGCAGTATTTT.

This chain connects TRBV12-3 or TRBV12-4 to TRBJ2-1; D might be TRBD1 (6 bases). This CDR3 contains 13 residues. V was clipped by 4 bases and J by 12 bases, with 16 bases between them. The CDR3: CASSYTGLSGQFF. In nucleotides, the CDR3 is TGTGCCAGCAGTTACACAGGGTTGAGTGGGCAGTTCTTC.

Here the CDR3 DNA reads TGTGCCACTCGGGGAGCGGACTCCTACAATGAGCAGTTCTTC. Translating it yields CATRGADSYNEQFF. The chain uses TRBV19 and TRBJ2-1, with a weak D call TRBD2 (5 bases). Germline CDR1 is LNHDA and CDR2 is SQIVND (reference sequence). V was pared by 10 bases and J by 0 bases, with 13 bases between. This CDR3 region has 14 residues.

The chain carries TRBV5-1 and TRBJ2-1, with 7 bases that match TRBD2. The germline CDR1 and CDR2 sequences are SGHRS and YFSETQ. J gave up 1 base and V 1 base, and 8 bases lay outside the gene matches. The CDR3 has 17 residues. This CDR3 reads CASSLHIWGGSYNEQFF. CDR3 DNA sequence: TGCGCCAGCAGCTTGCATATTTGGGGGGGATCCTACAATGAGCAGTTCTTC.

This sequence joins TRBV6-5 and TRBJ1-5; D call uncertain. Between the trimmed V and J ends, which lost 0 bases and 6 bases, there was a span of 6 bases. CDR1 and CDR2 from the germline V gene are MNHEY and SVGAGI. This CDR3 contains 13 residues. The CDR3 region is CASSYSNGQPQHF. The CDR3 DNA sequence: TGTGCCAGCAGTTACTCAAACGGTCAGCCCCAGCATTTT.

In DNA, the CDR3 is TGCGCCAGCAGCCATTCCGGGACTCAAGAGACCCAGTACTTC. Protein product: CASSHSGTQETQYF. This chain links TRBV4-1 with TRBJ2-5; tentative D call: TRBD2 (6 bases). The V and J ends lost 3 bases and 2 bases respectively, with 10 bases between them. CDR3 length equals 14 residues. Germline lookup yields CDR1 MGHRA and CDR2 YSYEKL.

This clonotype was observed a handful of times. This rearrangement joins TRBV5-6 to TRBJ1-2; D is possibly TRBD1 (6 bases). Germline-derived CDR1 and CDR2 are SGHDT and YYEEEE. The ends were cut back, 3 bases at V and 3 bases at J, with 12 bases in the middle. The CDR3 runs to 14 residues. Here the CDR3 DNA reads TGTGCCAGCAGCTCTACAGGGATAGACTATGGCTACACCTTC. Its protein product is CASSSTGIDYGYTF.

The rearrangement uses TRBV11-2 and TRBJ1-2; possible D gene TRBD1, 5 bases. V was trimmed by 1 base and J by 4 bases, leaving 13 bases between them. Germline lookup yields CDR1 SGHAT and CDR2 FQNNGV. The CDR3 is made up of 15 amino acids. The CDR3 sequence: CASSLVGRASYGYTF. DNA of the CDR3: TGTGCCAGCAGCTTAGTTGGCAGGGCGAGCTATGGCTACACCTTC.

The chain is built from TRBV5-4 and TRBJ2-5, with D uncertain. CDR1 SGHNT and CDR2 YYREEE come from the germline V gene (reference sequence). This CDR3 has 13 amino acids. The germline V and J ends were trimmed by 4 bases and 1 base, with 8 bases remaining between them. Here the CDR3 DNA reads TGTGCCAGCAGCGTCCTATCCCAAGAGACCCAGTACTTC. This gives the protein CASSVLSQETQYF.

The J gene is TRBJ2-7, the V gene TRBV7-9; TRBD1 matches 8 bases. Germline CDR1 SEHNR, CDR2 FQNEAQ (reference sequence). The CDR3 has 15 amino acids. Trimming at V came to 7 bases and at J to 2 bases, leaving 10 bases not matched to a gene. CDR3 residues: CASTKGQALAYEQYF. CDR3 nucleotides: TGTGCCAGCACCAAGGGACAGGCCCTCGCCTACGAGCAGTACTTC.

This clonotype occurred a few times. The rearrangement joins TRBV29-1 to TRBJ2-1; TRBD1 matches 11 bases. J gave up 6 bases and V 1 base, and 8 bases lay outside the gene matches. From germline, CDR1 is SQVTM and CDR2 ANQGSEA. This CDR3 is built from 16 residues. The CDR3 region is CSVEVGQGALGNEQFF. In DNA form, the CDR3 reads TGCAGCGTTGAAGTTGGACAGGGGGCGCTGGGCAATGAGCAGTTCTTC.

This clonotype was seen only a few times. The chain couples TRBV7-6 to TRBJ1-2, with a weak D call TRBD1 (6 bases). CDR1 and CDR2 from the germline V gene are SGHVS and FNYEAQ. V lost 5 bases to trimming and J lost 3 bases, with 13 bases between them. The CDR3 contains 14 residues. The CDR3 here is CASSPGRGDYGYTF. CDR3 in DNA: TGTGCCAGCAGCCCCGGGAGGGGGGACTATGGCTACACCTTC.

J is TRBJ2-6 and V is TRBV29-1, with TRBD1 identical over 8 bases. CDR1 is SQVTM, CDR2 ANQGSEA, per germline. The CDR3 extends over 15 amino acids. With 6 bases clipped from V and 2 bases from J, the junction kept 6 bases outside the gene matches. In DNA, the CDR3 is TGCAGCGTGACAGGGGTCCCCCCTGGGGCCAACGTCCTGACTTTC. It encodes CSVTGVPPGANVLTF.

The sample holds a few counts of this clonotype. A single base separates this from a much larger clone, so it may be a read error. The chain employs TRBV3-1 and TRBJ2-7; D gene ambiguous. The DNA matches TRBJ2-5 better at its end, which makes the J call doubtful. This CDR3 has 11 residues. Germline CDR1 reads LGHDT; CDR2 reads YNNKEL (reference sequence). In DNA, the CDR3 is TGTGCCAACAGCCAAGAAGAGACCCAGTACTTC. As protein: CANSQEETQYF.

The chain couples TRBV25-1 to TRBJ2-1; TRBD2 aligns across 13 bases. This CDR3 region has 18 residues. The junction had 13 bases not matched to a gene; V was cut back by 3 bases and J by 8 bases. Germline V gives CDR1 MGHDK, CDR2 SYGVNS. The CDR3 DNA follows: TGTGCCAGCAGTGAGTTAAAACTAGCGGGGGGGCATGGGGATGAGCAGTTCTTC. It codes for CASSELKLAGGHGDEQFF.

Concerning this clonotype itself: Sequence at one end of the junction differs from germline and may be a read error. CDR3 DNA: TGTGCCAACAGCTCCGGGGGACCCCTCCACTTT. Protein product: CANSSGGPLHF. The chain couples TRBV11-2 to TRBJ1-6, with a weak D call TRBD1 (5 bases). Germline-derived CDR1 and CDR2 are SGHAT and FQNNGV. CDR3 length: 11 residues. Drawing the rest from reference TRBV11-2 and TRBJ1-6, the complete variable domain is EAGVAQSPRYKIIEKRQSVAFWCNPISGHATLYWYQQILGQGPKLLIQFQNNGVVDDSQLPKDRFSAERLKGVDSTLKIQPAKLEDSAVYLCANSSGGPLHFGNGTRLTVT.

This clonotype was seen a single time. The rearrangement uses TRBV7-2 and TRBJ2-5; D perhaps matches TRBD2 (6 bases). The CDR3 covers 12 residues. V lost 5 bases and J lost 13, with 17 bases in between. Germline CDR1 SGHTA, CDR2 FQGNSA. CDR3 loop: CASSLSLGRGYF. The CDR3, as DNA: TGTGCCAGCAGCCTCTCGTTGGGGCGGGGGTACTTC.

CDR3 region: CASSSRVGGEVYGYTF. CDR3 in DNA: TGTGCCAGCAGTTCCCGGGTCGGAGGGGAGGTTTATGGCTACACCTTC. The chain employs TRBV12-3 or TRBV12-4 and TRBJ1-2, with D perhaps matching TRBD1 (5 bases). CDR3 length equals 16 residues. V was clipped by 4 bases and J by 5 bases, with 20 bases between them.

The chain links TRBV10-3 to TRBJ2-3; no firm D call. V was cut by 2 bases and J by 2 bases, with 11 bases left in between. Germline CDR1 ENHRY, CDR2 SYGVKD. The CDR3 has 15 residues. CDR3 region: CAISEAAAYTDTQYF. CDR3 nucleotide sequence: TGTGCCATCAGTGAGGCAGCCGCTTACACAGATACGCAGTATTTT.

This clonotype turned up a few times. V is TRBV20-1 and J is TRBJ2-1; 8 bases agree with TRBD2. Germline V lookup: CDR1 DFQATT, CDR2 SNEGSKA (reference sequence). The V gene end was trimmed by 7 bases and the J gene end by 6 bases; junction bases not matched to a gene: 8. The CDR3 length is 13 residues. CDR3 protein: CSVKTGRANEQFF. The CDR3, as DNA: TGCAGTGTTAAAACCGGGAGGGCCAATGAGCAGTTCTTC.

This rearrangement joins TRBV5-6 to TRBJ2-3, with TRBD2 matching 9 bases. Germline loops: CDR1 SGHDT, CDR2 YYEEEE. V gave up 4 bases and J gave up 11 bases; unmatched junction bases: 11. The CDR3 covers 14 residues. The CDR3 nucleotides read TGTGCCAGCAGCAGTAGCGGGAGTGTCTTCGAGCAGTATTTT. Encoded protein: CASSSSGSVFEQYF.

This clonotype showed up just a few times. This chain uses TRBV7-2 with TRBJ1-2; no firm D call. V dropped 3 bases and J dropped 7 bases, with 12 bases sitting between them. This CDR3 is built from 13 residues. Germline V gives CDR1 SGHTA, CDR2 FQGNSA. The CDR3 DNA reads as TGTGCCAGCAGCTTCCGGCTGGGGTCTGGCTACACCTTC. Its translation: CASSFRLGSGYTF.

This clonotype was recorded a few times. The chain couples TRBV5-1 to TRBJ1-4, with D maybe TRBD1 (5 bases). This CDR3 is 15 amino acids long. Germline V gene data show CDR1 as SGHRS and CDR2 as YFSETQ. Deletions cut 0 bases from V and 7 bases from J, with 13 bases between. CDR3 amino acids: CASSLAPGPGEKLFF. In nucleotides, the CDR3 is TGCGCCAGCAGCTTGGCCCCAGGGCCGGGTGAAAAACTGTTTTTT.

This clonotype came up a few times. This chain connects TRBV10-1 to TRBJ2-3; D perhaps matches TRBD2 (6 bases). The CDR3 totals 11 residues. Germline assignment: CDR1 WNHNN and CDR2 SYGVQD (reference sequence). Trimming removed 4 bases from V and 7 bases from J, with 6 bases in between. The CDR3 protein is CASSGDYTQYF. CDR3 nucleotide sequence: TGCGCCAGCAGTGGGGACTATACGCAGTATTTT.

This chain's CDR3 is CASSSLAGRGSYEQYF. CDR3 sequence (DNA): TGTGCCAGCAGTTCTCTGGCAGGGAGGGGTTCCTACGAGCAGTACTTC. The V and J genes are TRBV27 and TRBJ2-7, with 7 bases that match TRBD2. The V and J ends lost 4 bases and 1 base, in that order; junction bases with no gene match: 10. Germline V gene sequence: CDR1 MNHEY, CDR2 SMNVEV (reference sequence). This CDR3 is 16 amino acids long.

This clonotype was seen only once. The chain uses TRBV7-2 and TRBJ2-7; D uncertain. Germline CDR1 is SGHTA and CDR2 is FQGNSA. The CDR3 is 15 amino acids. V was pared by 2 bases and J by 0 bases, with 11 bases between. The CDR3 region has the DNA TGTGCCAGCAGCTTAAGGCGTACTCCCTCCTACGAGCAGTACTTC. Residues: CASSLRRTPSYEQYF.